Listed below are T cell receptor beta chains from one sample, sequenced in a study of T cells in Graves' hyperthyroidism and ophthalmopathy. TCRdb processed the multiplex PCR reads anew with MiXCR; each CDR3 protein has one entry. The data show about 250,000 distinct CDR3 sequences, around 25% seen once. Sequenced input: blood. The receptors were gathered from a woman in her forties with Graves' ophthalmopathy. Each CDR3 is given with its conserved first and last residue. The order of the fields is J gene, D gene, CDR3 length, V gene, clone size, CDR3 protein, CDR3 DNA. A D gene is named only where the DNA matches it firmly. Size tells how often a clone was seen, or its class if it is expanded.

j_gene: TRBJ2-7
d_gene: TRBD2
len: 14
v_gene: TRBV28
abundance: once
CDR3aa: CASSTTAGSYEQYF
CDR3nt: TGTGCCAGCAGTACCACAGCGGGGTCCTACGAGCAGTACTTC

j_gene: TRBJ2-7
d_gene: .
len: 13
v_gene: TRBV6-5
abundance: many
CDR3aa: CASIPPLAYEQYF
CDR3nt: TGTGCCAGCATTCCGCCATTAGCCTACGAGCAGTACTTC

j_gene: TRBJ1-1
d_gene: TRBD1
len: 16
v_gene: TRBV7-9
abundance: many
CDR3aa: CASSSGAGGLNTEAFF
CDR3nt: TGTGCCAGCAGCTCCGGGGCAGGGGGTTTGAACACTGAAGCTTTCTTT

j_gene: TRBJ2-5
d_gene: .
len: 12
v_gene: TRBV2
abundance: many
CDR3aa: CASRFSQETQYF
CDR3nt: TGTGCCAGCCGCTTCAGTCAAGAGACCCAGTACTTC

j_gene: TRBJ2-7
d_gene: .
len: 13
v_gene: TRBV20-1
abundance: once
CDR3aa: CSAREPGIGEQSF
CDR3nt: TGCAGTGCTAGGGAGCCAGGGATTGGCGAGCAGTCCTTC

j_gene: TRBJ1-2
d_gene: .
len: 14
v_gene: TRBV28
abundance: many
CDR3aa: CASSGLQGLYGYTF
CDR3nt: TGTGCCAGCAGTGGCCTACAGGGCCTCTATGGCTACACCTTC

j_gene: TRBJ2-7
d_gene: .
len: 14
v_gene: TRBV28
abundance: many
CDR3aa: CASRTNRVPYEQYF
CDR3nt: TGTGCCAGCAGGACTAACAGGGTCCCCTACGAGCAGTACTTC

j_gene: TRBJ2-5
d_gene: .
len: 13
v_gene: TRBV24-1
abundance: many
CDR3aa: CATRGAGQETQYF
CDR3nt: TGTGCCACCAGGGGAGCGGGCCAAGAGACCCAGTACTTC

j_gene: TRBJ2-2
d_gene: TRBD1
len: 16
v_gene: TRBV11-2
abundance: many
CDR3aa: CASSYPGQGAPGELFF
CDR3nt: TGTGCCAGCAGCTATCCGGGACAGGGTGCCCCCGGGGAGCTGTTTTTT

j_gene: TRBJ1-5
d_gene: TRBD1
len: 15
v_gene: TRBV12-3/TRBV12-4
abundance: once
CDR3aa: CASRPQGGGNQPQHF
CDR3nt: TGTGCCAGCAGACCCCAGGGGGGAGGCAATCAGCCCCAGCATTTT